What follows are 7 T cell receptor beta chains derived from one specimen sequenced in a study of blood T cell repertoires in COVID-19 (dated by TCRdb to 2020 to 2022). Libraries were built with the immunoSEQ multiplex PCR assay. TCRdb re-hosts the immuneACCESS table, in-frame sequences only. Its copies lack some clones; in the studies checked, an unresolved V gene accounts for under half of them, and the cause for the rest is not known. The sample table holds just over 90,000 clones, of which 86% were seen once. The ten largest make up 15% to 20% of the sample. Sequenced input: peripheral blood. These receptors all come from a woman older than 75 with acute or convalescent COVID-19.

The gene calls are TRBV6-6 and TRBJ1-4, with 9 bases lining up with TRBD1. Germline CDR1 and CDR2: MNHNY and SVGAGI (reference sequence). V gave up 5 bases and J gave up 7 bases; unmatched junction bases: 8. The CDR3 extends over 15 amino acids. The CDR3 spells CASSDRTGVIEKLFF. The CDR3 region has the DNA TGTGCCAGCAGTGACAGGACAGGGGTAATTGAAAAACTGTTTTTT.

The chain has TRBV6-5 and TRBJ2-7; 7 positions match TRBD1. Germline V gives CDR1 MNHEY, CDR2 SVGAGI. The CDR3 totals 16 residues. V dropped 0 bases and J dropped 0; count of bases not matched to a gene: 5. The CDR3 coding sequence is TGTGCCAGCAGTTACTCAAACCGGGACAGCTCCTACGAGCAGTACTTC. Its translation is CASSYSNRDSSYEQYF.

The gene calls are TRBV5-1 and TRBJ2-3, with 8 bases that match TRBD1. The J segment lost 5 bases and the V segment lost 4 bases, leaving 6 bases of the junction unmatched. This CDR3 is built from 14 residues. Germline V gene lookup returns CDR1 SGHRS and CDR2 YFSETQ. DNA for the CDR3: TGCGCCAGCAGCGACCAGGGGGCCGAAGATACGCAGTATTTT. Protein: CASSDQGAEDTQYF.

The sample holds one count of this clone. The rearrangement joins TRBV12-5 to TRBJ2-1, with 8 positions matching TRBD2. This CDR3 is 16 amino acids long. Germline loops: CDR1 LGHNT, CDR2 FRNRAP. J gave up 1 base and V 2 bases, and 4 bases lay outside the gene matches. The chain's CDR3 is CASGLSSGGSYNEQFF. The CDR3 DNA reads TGTGCTAGTGGTTTGTCATCGGGGGGGTCCTACAATGAGCAGTTCTTC.

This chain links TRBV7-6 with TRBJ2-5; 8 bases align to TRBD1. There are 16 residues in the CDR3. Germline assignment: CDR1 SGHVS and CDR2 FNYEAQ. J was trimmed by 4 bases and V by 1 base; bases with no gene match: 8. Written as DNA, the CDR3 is TGTGCCAGCAGCTTAGTGGTCAGGGGGCTTTTAGAGACCCAGTACTTC. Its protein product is CASSLVVRGLLETQYF.

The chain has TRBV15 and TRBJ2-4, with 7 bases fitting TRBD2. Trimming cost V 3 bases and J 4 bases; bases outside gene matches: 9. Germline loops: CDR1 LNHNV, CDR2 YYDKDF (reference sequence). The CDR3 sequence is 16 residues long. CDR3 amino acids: CATSSAPGTKKNIQYF. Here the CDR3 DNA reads TGTGCCACCAGCAGTGCCCCCGGGACTAAGAAAAACATTCAGTACTTC.

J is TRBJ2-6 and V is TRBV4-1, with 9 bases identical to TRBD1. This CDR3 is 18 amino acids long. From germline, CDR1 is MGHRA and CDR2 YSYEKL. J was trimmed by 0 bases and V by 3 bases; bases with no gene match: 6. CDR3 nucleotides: TGCGCCAGCAGCCACCCAGGGACAGGGAGCTCTGGGGCCAACGTCCTGACTTTC. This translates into CASSHPGTGSSGANVLTF.